One and the same sample provided the 10 T cell receptor beta chains below, sequenced in a study of shared clonotypes between healthy human individuals. Sequenced by immunoSEQ multiplex PCR; TCRdb stores in-frame clones only, minus some. The sample yields around 2,000,000 clones, about 95% seen once. Material for sequencing was naive CD4+ T cells sorted from blood. The subset: CD45RA+ positively selected. The receptors were sampled from a young man in good health.

V usage is TRBV30 and J usage is TRBJ2-7; a possible D gene is TRBD2 (5 bases). V lost 2 bases and J 4 bases, leaving 15 bases between the germline ends. There are 14 residues in the CDR3. Germline CDR1 GTSNPN, CDR2 SVGIG (reference sequence). CDR3 region: CAWSRGSGQYEQYF. The CDR3 DNA reads TGTGCCTGGAGTAGAGGGTCAGGTCAATACGAGCAGTACTTC.

The chain couples TRBV15 to TRBJ2-3, with D possibly called TRBD1 or TRBD2 (5 bases each). Germline assignment: CDR1 LNHNV and CDR2 YYDKDF (reference sequence). This CDR3 spans 13 amino acids. Trimming took off 0 bases at V and 8 bases at J, with 9 bases between the two ends. The CDR3 spells CATSREGVVTQYF. The CDR3 coding sequence is TGTGCCACCAGCAGAGAGGGGGTTGTTACGCAGTATTTT.

Regarding this clone: This specimen includes other DNA sequences encoding the same CDR3. The chain employs TRBV6-5 and TRBJ2-7; D call uncertain. V was cut by 2 bases and J by 3 bases, with 8 bases left in between. The germline V gene encodes CDR1 MNHEY and CDR2 SVGAGI. The CDR3 spans 13 residues. CDR3 sequence: CASSYGQFYEQYF. CDR3 coding DNA: TGTGCCAGCAGTTACGGGCAGTTCTACGAGCAGTACTTC.

This chain links TRBV7-2 with TRBJ2-3; the D is unclear. This CDR3 spans 14 amino acids. Germline CDR1 and CDR2: SGHTA and FQGNSA. Trimming took off 2 bases at V and 2 bases at J, with 8 bases between the two ends. The CDR3 region has the DNA TGTGCCAGCAGCTTAATTAGGTTCACAGATACGCAGTATTTT. Translating gives CASSLIRFTDTQYF.

This clone was found once. In the same sample, other DNA sequences code for this CDR3. The J gene is TRBJ2-7, the V gene TRBV9; 9 nucleotides match TRBD2. V lost 0 bases to trimming and J lost 3 bases; unmatched junction nucleotides: 4. Per germline, CDR1 SGDLS and CDR2 YYNGEE. This CDR3 is built from 15 residues. DNA of the CDR3: TGTGCCAGCAGCGTAGCCGCGGGAGGGATCTACGAGCAGTACTTC. The encoded protein is CASSVAAGGIYEQYF.

This clone was recorded only once. Other DNA sequences of this sample code for an identical CDR3. The rearrangement links TRBV18 to TRBJ1-2; TRBD1 agrees at 7 bases. J lost 0 bases, V lost 6 bases, and 7 bases had no gene match. CDR3 length: 15 residues. In germline, CDR1 is KGHSH, CDR2 LQKENI. CDR3 residues: CASSPGRGPNYGYTF. The CDR3, as DNA: TGTGCCAGCTCCCCTGGGAGGGGGCCTAACTATGGCTACACCTTC.

The rearrangement joins TRBV7-8 to TRBJ2-3; possibly TRBD1 for D (6 bases). Germline V lookup: CDR1 SGHVS, CDR2 FQNEAQ. The CDR3 length is 15 residues. Trimming stripped 5 bases from V and 2 bases from J, with 14 bases between. CDR3 in amino acids: CASSPTGFLTDTQYF. CDR3 DNA sequence: TGTGCCAGCAGCCCAACAGGGTTCCTCACAGATACGCAGTATTTT.

This chain connects TRBV5-4 to TRBJ2-2; 11 nucleotides align to TRBD1. Trimming cost V 0 bases and J 4 bases; bases outside gene matches: 2. This CDR3 contains 16 residues. CDR1 is SGHNT, CDR2 YYREEE, per germline (reference sequence). The CDR3 spells CASSLAGTGGTGELFF. The CDR3 nucleotides are TGTGCCAGCAGCTTGGCCGGGACAGGGGGCACCGGGGAGCTGTTTTTT.

The chain recombines TRBV7-2 with TRBJ2-7, with D unresolved. CDR3 length equals 13 residues. The ends were cut back, 3 bases at V and 3 bases at J, with 9 bases in the middle. Germline CDR1 reads SGHTA; CDR2 reads FQGNSA. CDR3 region: CASSFSQHYEQYF. The CDR3 nucleotides are TGTGCCAGCAGCTTCTCCCAACACTACGAGCAGTACTTC.

The chain combines TRBV5-1 with TRBJ1-1; 9 bases fit TRBD1. The CDR3 totals 15 residues. CDR1 SGHRS and CDR2 YFSETQ come from the germline V gene. J gave up 4 bases and V 4 bases, and 8 bases lay outside the gene matches. In DNA form, the CDR3 reads TGCGCCAGCAGCCCTACGACAGGGGGTTTCACTGAAGCTTTCTTT. Protein: CASSPTTGGFTEAFF. The full variable domain, with the rest looked up from reference TRBV5-1 and TRBJ1-1, is KAGVTQTPRYLIKTRGQQVTLSCSPISGHRSVSWYQQTPGQGLQFLFEYFSETQRNKGNFPGRFSGRQFSNSRSEMNVSTLELGDSALYLCASSPTTGGFTEAFFGQGTRLTVV.